What follows describes a single T cell receptor beta chain. Its antigen is not identified. The sample originates from a study of identical twins. Study results and limitations: The study reached conclusions through statistical analysis that was cross-sectional, not following the same donors. The more abundant beta clonotypes in cord blood had fewer insertions, and memory repertoires did not show this. Twin-shared out-of-frame alpha sequences showed excess low generation probability.

TCRdb used MiXCR to reprocess the 5' RACE reads, holding one entry per CDR3 protein. The sample holds roughly 250,000 distinct CDR3 sequences, around 15% seen once. Sequencing used memory (CD45RO+) T cells sorted from blood. The clonotype comes from a woman aged 18-30 years in good health.

The CDR3 region is CSVLDRTSSYNEQFF. As DNA, the CDR3 is TGCAGCGTTTTAGACAGGACGAGCTCCTACAATGAGCAGTTCTTC. The chain combines TRBV29-1 with TRBJ2-1, with D perhaps TRBD1 (6 bases). CDR1 and CDR2 (germline): SQVTM, ANQGSEA. Trimming shortened V by 5 bases and J by 0 bases, and 14 bases separated the two germline ends. This CDR3 is 15 amino acids long.